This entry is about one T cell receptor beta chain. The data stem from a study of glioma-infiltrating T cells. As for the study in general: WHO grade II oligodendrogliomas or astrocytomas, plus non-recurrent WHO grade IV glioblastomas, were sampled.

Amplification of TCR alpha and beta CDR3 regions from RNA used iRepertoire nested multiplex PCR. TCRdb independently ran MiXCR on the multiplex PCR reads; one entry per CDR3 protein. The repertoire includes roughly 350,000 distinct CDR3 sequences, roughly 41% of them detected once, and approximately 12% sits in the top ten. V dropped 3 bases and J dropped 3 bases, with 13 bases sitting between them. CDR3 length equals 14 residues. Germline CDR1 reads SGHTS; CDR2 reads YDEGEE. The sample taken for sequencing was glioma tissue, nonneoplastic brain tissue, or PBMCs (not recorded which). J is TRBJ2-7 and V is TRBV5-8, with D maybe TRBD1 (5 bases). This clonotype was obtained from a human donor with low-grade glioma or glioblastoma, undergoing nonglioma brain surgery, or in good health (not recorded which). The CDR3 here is CASSWVATDYEQYF. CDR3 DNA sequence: TGTGCCAGCAGCTGGGTTGCGACAGACTACGAGCAGTACTTC.